Following are 4 T cell receptor beta chains from one sample sequenced in a study of T cell repertoires in ileal Crohn's disease. The sorted cells were lamina propria lymphocytes from surgical specimens, first isolated by density gradient. The method was immunoSEQ multiplex PCR; TCRdb's version includes in-frame clones alone and lacks a portion of them. The sample holds some 350 clones, around 83% seen once. The sequenced sample was CD8+ T cells sorted from the ileum. The receptors were gathered from an adult with Crohn's disease.

The chain employs TRBV7-9 and TRBJ2-3; no clear D. The CDR3 is made up of 14 amino acids. Germline-derived CDR1 and CDR2 are SEHNR and FQNEAQ (reference sequence). Trimming removed 11 bases from V and 2 bases from J, with 17 bases in between. In DNA, the CDR3 is TGTGCCCCCCCAAAGCGAAACATCACAGATACGCAGTATTTT. Amino acids: CAPPKRNITDTQYF.

The rearrangement joins TRBV13 to TRBJ2-7; 14 bases are a match to TRBD2. The CDR3 contains 16 residues. CDR1 is PRHDT, CDR2 FYEKMQ, per germline (reference sequence). Losses at the gene ends were 5 bases for V and 4 bases for J; bases not matched to a gene: 7. CDR3 region: CASSRWGLAGDYEQYF. CDR3 DNA sequence: TGTGCCAGCAGCCGCTGGGGACTAGCGGGAGATTACGAGCAGTACTTC.

The V call is TRBV18, the J call TRBJ2-6; no definite D call. Germline values: CDR1 KGHSH, CDR2 LQKENI. The CDR3 sequence is 17 residues long. The ends were cut back, 5 bases at V and 5 bases at J, with 19 bases in the middle. The CDR3 loop reads CASSKIHLQSRANVLTF. The DNA for the CDR3 is TGTGCCAGCTCAAAAATTCATTTACAAAGTCGGGCCAACGTCCTGACTTTC.

This chain links TRBV9 with TRBJ2-1, with 7 bases identical to TRBD2. CDR3 length equals 16 residues. J lost 8 bases, V lost 1 base, and 12 bases had no gene match. CDR1 and CDR2 (germline): SGDLS, YYNGEE. The CDR3 reads CASSVFGLAAGDEQFF. As DNA, the CDR3 is TGTGCCAGCAGCGTATTCGGGCTAGCGGCTGGCGATGAGCAGTTCTTC.